The TCR beta chain under discussion was sequenced for a study of blood T cell repertoires in COVID-19. Study at large: Samples of COVID-19 (acute and convalescent) were obtained from the United States, Italy and Spain.

Seattle's cohort entered during active infection and was followed longitudinally. In the original processing: Reference gene primer amplification gave estimated nucleated cell counts. Sequencing was performed with immunoSEQ multiplex PCR; in TCRdb, only in-frame clones are kept and a portion is missing. V and J calls and clone size are as listed in that table; D and trimming were resolved from the DNA. Here the sample spans fewer than 55,000 clones, 80% to 85% being singletons. The CDR3 consists of 14 residues. Trimming took off 0 bases at V and 6 bases at J, with 12 bases between the two ends. CDR1 is SGHAT, CDR2 FQDESV, per germline (reference sequence).

This chain joins TRBV11-1 and TRBJ2-7; D is undetermined. The clonotype originates from a woman of 80 years or more with COVID-19, enrolled during active disease. Sequencing was done on a sample of peripheral blood. DNA of the CDR3: TGTGCCAGCAGCTTAGCAGTCACTACTTTCGAGCAGTACTTC. This translates into CASSLAVTTFEQYF. The variable domain in full, with the rest retrieved from reference TRBV11-1 and TRBJ2-7, is EAEVAQSPRYKITEKSQAVAFWCDPISGHATLYWYRQILGQGPELLVQFQDESVVDDSQLPKDRFSAERLKGVDSTLKIQPAELGDSAMYLCASSLAVTTFEQYFGPGTRLTVT.